In its sample, the clone carrying this TCR beta chain was seen a few times. What it recognizes is unknown. This record comes from a study of blood T cells in healthy people across ages. For the second PCR, which ran for about 6 to 11 cycles, a sample-barcoded 5' primer and a J-beta primer mix were used. Each CDR3 protein gets one entry after TCRdb re-called the 5' RACE reads with MiXCR. This table holds some 850,000 distinct CDR3 sequences, roughly 26% found once. Study observations and caveats: Significant beta diversity loss was already apparent by age approximately 38, declining roughly linearly.

The same data also contributed to another study, on T cells of mothers and their children. That source reports: A few healthy Caucasian mothers and their six children donated. Slightly higher but non-significant overlap marked related mother-child pairs versus unrelated pairs.

This sequence was found in a boy aged 5-17 years in good health. Sequenced sample: blood.

CDR3 nucleotides: TGCGCCAGCGCCGGGACTAGCGGGGGGTCACGCACAGATACGCAGTATTTT. This codes for CASAGTSGGSRTDTQYF. This sequence joins TRBV5-1 and TRBJ2-3; the match to TRBD2 covers 15 bases. The ends lost 7 bases at V and 1 base at J; junction bases unmatched: 7. This CDR3 contains 17 residues. Germline V CDR1 and CDR2: SGHRS, YFSETQ. Based on the CDR3 plus reference TRBV5-1 and TRBJ2-3, the full variable domain is KAGVTQTPRYLIKTRGQQVTLSCSPISGHRSVSWYQQTPGQGLQFLFEYFSETQRNKGNFPGRFSGRQFSNSRSEMNVSTLELGDSALYLCASAGTSGGSRTDTQYFGPGTRLTVL.